These T cell receptor beta chains were read from a single sample in a study of T cells in Graves' hyperthyroidism and ophthalmopathy. MiXCR was run by TCRdb on the multiplex PCR reads, yielding one entry per CDR3 protein. The top ten clones hold around 30% of a sample with around 760,000 distinct CDR3 sequences, 30% to 40% of them seen once. The sequencing input was blood. Source of these receptors: a woman aged 40 to 50 with Graves' hyperthyroidism. Each CDR3 is given with its conserved first and last residue. A D gene is named only where the DNA matches it firmly. Clone size appears in some rows only: once, few, many, or a class for an expanded clone.

TRBV9	TRBD2	TRBJ2-5	few	CASSEGTSGGQETQYF	TGTGCCAGCAGCGAGGGGACTAGCGGGGGCCAAGAGACCCAGTACTTC
TRBV6-5	TRBD1	TRBJ2-7	-	CASSPTTDRVYEQYF	TGTGCCAGCAGCCCGACAACAGACAGGGTATACGAGCAGTACTTC
TRBV29-1	-	TRBJ2-7	few	CSVDYGFGVEQYF	TGCAGCGTCGATTACGGATTCGGGGTCGAGCAGTACTTC
TRBV10-3	TRBD1	TRBJ2-7	-	CAISTMDRDGQYF	TGTGCCATCAGTACCATGGACAGGGATGGGCAGTACTTC
TRBV12-3/TRBV12-4	-	TRBJ1-4	few	CASSLSEGREKLFF	TGTGCCAGCAGTTTAAGTGAGGGGAGGGAAAAACTGTTTTTT
TRBV20-1	-	TRBJ2-3	few	CSARDLGVDGTQYF	TGCAGTGCTAGAGATCTGGGGGTAGATGGGACGCAGTATTTT
TRBV20-1	TRBD1	TRBJ1-1	-	CSAQGQSAEAFF	TGCAGTGCTCAGGGACAGTCTGCTGAAGCTTTCTTT
TRBV20-1	-	TRBJ1-2	-	CSARVDSGHGYTF	TGCAGTGCTAGAGTCGACTCCGGCCATGGCTACACCTTC
TRBV12-3/TRBV12-4	TRBD1	TRBJ1-1	many	CASGGQQNTEAFF	TGTGCCAGCGGGGGACAGCAGAACACTGAAGCTTTCTTT
TRBV2	-	TRBJ2-1	-	CASSDTYNEQFF	TGTGCCAGCAGTGACACCTACAATGAGCAGTTCTTC
TRBV20-1	-	TRBJ2-7	-	CSAVEGVLFGQYF	TGCAGTGCTGTTGAAGGGGTTCTCTTCGGGCAGTACTTC
TRBV27	-	TRBJ1-1	-	CASSLAGRNRNTEAFF	TGTGCCAGCAGTTTGGCGGGACGGAACCGGAACACTGAAGCTTTCTTT
TRBV20-1	TRBD1	TRBJ2-7	many	CSANPLDRGYEQYF	TGCAGTGCCAACCCTCTGGACAGGGGCTACGAGCAGTACTTC